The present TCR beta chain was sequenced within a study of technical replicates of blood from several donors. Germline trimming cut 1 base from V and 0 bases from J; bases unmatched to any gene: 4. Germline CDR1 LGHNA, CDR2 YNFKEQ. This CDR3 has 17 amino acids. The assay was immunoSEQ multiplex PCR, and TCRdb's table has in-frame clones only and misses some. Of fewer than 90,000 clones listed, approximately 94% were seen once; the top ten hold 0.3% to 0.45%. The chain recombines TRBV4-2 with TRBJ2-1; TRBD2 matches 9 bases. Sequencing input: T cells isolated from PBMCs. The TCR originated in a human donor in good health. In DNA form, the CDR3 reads TGTGCCAGCAGCCAAGTCCAGACTAGCGGCTCCTACAATGAGCAGTTCTTC. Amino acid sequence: CASSQVQTSGSYNEQFF.